These 16 T cell receptor beta chains came from one sample sequenced in a study of T cells after yellow fever vaccination. TCRdb passed the 5' RACE reads through MiXCR, listing each CDR3 protein once. The sample has 450,000 to 600,000 distinct CDR3 sequences, around a sixth seen once. Sample: PBMCs, taken 4 to 6 days after the first yellow fever vaccination. The receptors were sampled from a man in his late teens or twenties who received the YFV17D yellow fever vaccine.

This clonotype occurred a few times. The chain carries TRBV6-2 or TRBV6-3 and TRBJ2-1; D is perhaps TRBD2 (6 bases). Trimming pared 7 bases from V and 8 bases from J, leaving 39 bases between. The CDR3 extends over 21 amino acids. The germline V gene has CDR1 MNHEY and CDR2 SVGEGT. The CDR3 nucleotides are TGTGCCAGCAAAGAATACTCCCGGGGACTCCGAGTTCCGACGCAATCCCATGAGCAGTTCTTC. Its protein is CASKEYSRGLRVPTQSHEQFF.

V gene TRBV4-2 combines with J gene TRBJ2-1, with a weak D call TRBD2 (5 bases). The CDR3 runs 15 residues. V was clipped by 0 bases and J by 10 bases, with 16 bases between them. Germline lookup yields CDR1 LGHNA and CDR2 YNFKEQ. CDR3 bases: TGTGCCAGCAGCCAAGACCTAGCAGGTGGCAGGGAGCAGTTCTTC. Amino acid sequence: CASSQDLAGGREQFF.

The chain joins TRBV7-9 to TRBJ2-1, with no clear D. The germline gives CDR1 SEHNR, CDR2 FQNEAQ (reference sequence). The CDR3 is 16 amino acids. With 3 bases removed from V and 5 bases from J, the gap between germline ends came to 17 bases. The CDR3 DNA sequence: TGTGCCAGCAGCTTCCTACTCGTTATTTCCAACAATGAGCAGTTCTTC. Amino acid sequence: CASSFLLVISNNEQFF.

This clonotype was counted only a few times. The V call is TRBV10-1, the J call TRBJ2-5; 9 bases line up with TRBD2. Germline lookup yields CDR1 WNHNN and CDR2 SYGVQD (reference sequence). The CDR3 extends over 16 amino acids. The ends lost 3 bases at V and 1 base at J; junction bases unmatched: 6. CDR3 sequence (DNA): TGCGCCAGCAGTGAAGGAGGCGGGGGGGGCCAAGAGACCCAGTACTTC. Its protein is CASSEGGGGGQETQYF.

This clonotype occurred a few times. This chain links TRBV24-1 with TRBJ2-3; 8 bases line up with TRBD2. The V and J ends lost 1 base and 5 bases, in that order; junction bases with no gene match: 7. Germline CDR1 reads KGHDR; CDR2 reads SFDVKD. The CDR3 is 16 residues long. The CDR3 DNA is TGTGCCACCAGTGATTTTTTGCGGGGGGAAGGAGATACGCAGTATTTT. Translated, it gives CATSDFLRGEGDTQYF.

The sample holds one count of this clonotype. The rearrangement uses TRBV5-1 and TRBJ1-1; TRBD1 is a possible D gene (6 bases). This CDR3 comprises 14 residues. Germline V lookup: CDR1 SGHRS, CDR2 YFSETQ. The germline V and J ends were trimmed by 5 bases and 0 bases, with 11 bases remaining between them. The CDR3 bases are TGCGCCAGCAGGCCAGGGGTTCTGAACACTGAAGCTTTCTTT. It encodes CASRPGVLNTEAFF.

This clonotype has a count of ten or more. The CDR3 nucleotides are TGTGCCAGCAGGGCGGATCAAGAGACCCAGTACTTC. This sequence encodes CASRADQETQYF. V is TRBV2 and J is TRBJ2-5; no firm D call. The CDR3 has 12 amino acids. Germline values: CDR1 SNHLY, CDR2 FYNNEI. V shed 6 bases and J shed 2 bases, with 7 bases lying between them. Full variable domain (outside the CDR3, taken from reference TRBV2 and TRBJ2-5): EPEVTQTPSHQVTQMGQEVILRCVPISNHLYFYWYRQILGQKVEFLVSFYNNEISEKSEIFDDQFSVERPDGSNFTLKIRSTKLEDSAMYFCASRADQETQYFGPGTRLLVL.

The gene calls are TRBV7-9 and TRBJ1-4; 7 bases fit TRBD1. Germline CDR1 reads SEHNR; CDR2 reads FQNEAQ (reference sequence). V lost 5 bases, J lost 7 bases, and 13 bases stayed unmatched. This CDR3 comprises 16 residues. This CDR3 is CASSPAGAQGVEKLFF. The CDR3 bases are TGTGCCAGCAGCCCCGCAGGGGCGCAGGGGGTTGAAAAACTGTTTTTT.

The chain employs TRBV20-1 and TRBJ1-4; no reliable D call. The V and J ends lost 5 bases and 1 base respectively, with 11 bases between them. The CDR3 length is 14 residues. Germline V gene sequence: CDR1 DFQATT, CDR2 SNEGSKA (reference sequence). The CDR3 loop is CSAPQTLTNEKLFF. CDR3 sequence (DNA): TGCAGTGCTCCTCAAACCTTAACTAATGAAAAACTGTTTTTT.

This clonotype has just a few counts. The rearrangement joins TRBV6-6 to TRBJ1-5; D ambiguous. The CDR3 runs 13 residues. Germline CDR1 reads MNHNY; CDR2 reads SVGAGI (reference sequence). Trimming cost V 10 bases and J 6 bases, with 16 bases left between them. The CDR3 loop reads CATYLIEGQPQHF. In DNA form, the CDR3 reads TGTGCCACCTACCTTATCGAAGGTCAGCCCCAGCATTTT.

With regard to this clonotype: Relative to the germline gene, one junction end is altered; a read error may explain this. The V call is TRBV7-9, the J call TRBJ2-2; the D gene could be TRBD1 or TRBD2 (5 bases each). The CDR3 extends over 14 amino acids. Per germline, CDR1 SEHNR and CDR2 FQNEAQ (reference sequence). CDR3 sequence: CGCQGTPGTGELFF. Here the CDR3 DNA reads TGCGGCTGCCAGGGAACTCCGGGGACCGGGGAGCTGTTTTTT.

This clonotype appeared a few times. The genes are TRBV6-2 or TRBV6-3 and TRBJ2-2, with 8 bases matching TRBD2. Trimming at V came to 6 bases and at J to 4 bases, leaving 13 bases not matched to a gene. Germline V gene sequence: CDR1 MNHEY, CDR2 SVGEGT. This CDR3 has 17 residues. The CDR3 sequence is CASSSGPQRGLTGELFF. The CDR3 DNA reads TGTGCCAGCAGCTCAGGGCCCCAGCGGGGGCTCACCGGGGAGCTGTTTTTT.

V usage is TRBV7-6 and J usage is TRBJ2-1; 7 nucleotides match TRBD2. The CDR3 spans 14 residues. CDR1 and CDR2 from the germline V gene are SGHVS and FNYEAQ. V gave up 5 bases and J gave up 6 bases; unmatched junction bases: 7. CDR3 residues: CASSNEWEGNEQFF. The CDR3 nucleotides read TGTGCCAGCAGCAACGAATGGGAGGGCAATGAGCAGTTCTTC.

The rearrangement links TRBV30 to TRBJ1-1; D may be TRBD1 (5 bases). Trimming shortened V by 0 bases and J by 0 bases, and 17 bases separated the two germline ends. The CDR3 spans 17 residues. Germline CDR1 reads GTSNPN; CDR2 reads SVGIG (reference sequence). The CDR3, as DNA: TGTGCCTGGAGTGTTTTCCCCTTGGGGCAGCTGAACACTGAAGCTTTCTTT. This gives the protein CAWSVFPLGQLNTEAFF. The complete variable domain, with remaining parts taken from reference TRBV30 and TRBJ1-1, reads SQTIHQWPATLVQPVGSPLSLECTVEGTSNPNLYWYRQAAGRGLQLLFYSVGIGQISSEVPQNLSASRPQDRQFILSSKKLLLSDSGFYLCAWSVFPLGQLNTEAFFGQGTRLTVV.

The chain is built from TRBV4-1 and TRBJ2-1; D is ambiguous. Germline loops: CDR1 MGHRA, CDR2 YSYEKL. The CDR3 is made up of 15 amino acids. V shed 1 base and J shed 0 bases, with 7 bases lying between them. The CDR3 sequence is CASSQAESSYNEQFF. CDR3 nucleotides: TGCGCCAGCAGCCAAGCAGAGAGCTCCTACAATGAGCAGTTCTTC.

The rearrangement links TRBV7-9 to TRBJ1-4, with TRBD1 as a possible D gene (6 bases). CDR1 and CDR2 from the germline V gene are SEHNR and FQNEAQ (reference sequence). The length of the CDR3 is 14 residues. The V end was cut by 5 bases, the J end by 11 bases, with 18 bases between. As DNA, the CDR3 is TGTGCCAGCAGCACCGACGGGGGGCTTAGGAAACTGTTTTTT. The encoded protein is CASSTDGGLRKLFF.